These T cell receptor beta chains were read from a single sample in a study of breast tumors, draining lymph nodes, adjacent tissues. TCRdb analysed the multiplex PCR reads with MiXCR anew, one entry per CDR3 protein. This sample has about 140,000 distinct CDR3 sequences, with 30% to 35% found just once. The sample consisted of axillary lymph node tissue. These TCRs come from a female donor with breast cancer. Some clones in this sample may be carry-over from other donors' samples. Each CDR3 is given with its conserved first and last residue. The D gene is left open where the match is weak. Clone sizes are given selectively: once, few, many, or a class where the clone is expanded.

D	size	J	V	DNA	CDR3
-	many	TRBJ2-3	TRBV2	TGTGCCAGCAGTGCCCCACAGCCTGGTAATACGCAGTATTTT	CASSAPQPGNTQYF
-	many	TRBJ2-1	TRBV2	TGTGCCAGCCGGCCAGGCTATGAGCAGTTCTTC	CASRPGYEQFF
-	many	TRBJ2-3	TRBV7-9	TGTGCCAGCAGCTACACAGGGTGGGCAGATACGCAGTATTTT	CASSYTGWADTQYF
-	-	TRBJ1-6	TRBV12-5	TGTGCCAGCAGTTTACCAAGAGGGTTAAATTTACCCCTCCACTTT	CASSLPRGLNLPLHF
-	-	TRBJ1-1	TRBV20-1	TGCAGTGCTAGACAGACTAACACTGAAGCTTTCTTT	CSARQTNTEAFF
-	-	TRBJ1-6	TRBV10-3	TGTGCCATCAGTGGGTCAGGGTATGGATCACCCCTCCACTTT	CAISGSGYGSPLHF
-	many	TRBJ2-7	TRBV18	TGTGCCAGCTCCCTGTCGGGGGGCGGGAACGAGCAGTACTTC	CASSLSGGGNEQYF
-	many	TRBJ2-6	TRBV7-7	TGTGCTAGCAGCTTAATCGTCAGTGTCAGCTCTGGGGCCAACGTCCTGACTTTC	CASSLIVSVSSGANVLTF
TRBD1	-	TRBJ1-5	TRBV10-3	TGTGCCATCAGTGACAGGGGGCAGCCCCAGCATTTT	CAISDRGQPQHF
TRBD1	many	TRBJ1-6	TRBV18	TGTGCCAGCTCACCACCGGGGACAGGGCCGGATTCACCCCTCCACTTT	CASSPPGTGPDSPLHF
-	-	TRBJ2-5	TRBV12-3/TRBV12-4	TGTGCCGGCGGTTTTCTAAAAGAGACCCAGTACTTC	CAGGFLKETQYF
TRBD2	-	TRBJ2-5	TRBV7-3	TGTGCCAGCAGCGCCCAACTAGCGGGGGGGCAGGAGACCCAGTACTTC	CASSAQLAGGQETQYF
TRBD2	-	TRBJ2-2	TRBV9	TGTGCCAGCACAGTAGCGGGGGACTGGGGGTCATCGCTGTTTTTT	CASTVAGDWGSSLFF
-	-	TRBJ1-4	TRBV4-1	TGCGCCAGCAGCCAAGTGGGGGGTGAAAAACTGTTTTTT	CASSQVGGEKLFF
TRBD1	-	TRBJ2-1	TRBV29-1	TGCAGCGTTCAACAGGGGTCCTACAATGAGCAGTTCTTC	CSVQQGSYNEQFF
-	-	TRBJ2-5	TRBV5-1	TGCGCCAGCAGCTTCCTGGGTTCAAAAGACACCCAGTACTTC	CASSFLGSKDTQYF
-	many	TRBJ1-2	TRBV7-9	TGTGCCAGCAGCTTACAGATACAGGACGGATATGGCTACACCTTC	CASSLQIQDGYGYTF
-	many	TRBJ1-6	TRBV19	TGTGCCAGTAGTACAGCTGAGGGGTATAATTCACCCCTCCACTTT	CASSTAEGYNSPLHF
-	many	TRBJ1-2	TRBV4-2	TGTGCCAGCAATGAGGCCGGAACAAACTATGGCTACACCTTC	CASNEAGTNYGYTF
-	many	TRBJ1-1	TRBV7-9	TGTGCCAGCAGCTTAGCAGACGGGGGGGGACTGGACACTGAAGCTTTCTTT	CASSLADGGGLDTEAFF
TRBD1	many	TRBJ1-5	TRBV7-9	TGTGCCAGCAGCTTATCCCCCGGGACAGCAATTAGCAATCAGCCCCAGCATTTT	CASSLSPGTAISNQPQHF
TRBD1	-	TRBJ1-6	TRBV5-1	TGCGCCAGCAGCTTGGCACAGGGGGCCTCACCCCTCCACTTT	CASSLAQGASPLHF
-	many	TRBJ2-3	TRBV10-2	TGCGCCAGCAGTGGCTCGCGGACTCTGTACACAGATACGCAGTATTTT	CASSGSRTLYTDTQYF
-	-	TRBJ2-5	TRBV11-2	TGTGCCAGCAGCTTAGGACAGGTATGGGCCTCAGCGGAGACCCAGTACTTC	CASSLGQVWASAETQYF
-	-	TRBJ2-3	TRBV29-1	TGCAGCAGCCAAGATTACGGGGGACAGAGATACACAGATACGCAGTATTTT	CSSQDYGGQRYTDTQYF
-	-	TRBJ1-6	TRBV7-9	TGTGCCAGCAGCTTGGGGCAGGGGATCGGGAATTATCCCCTCCACTTT	CASSLGQGIGNYPLHF
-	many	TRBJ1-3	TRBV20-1	TGCAGTGCCGGATCTGGGTCTGGAAACACCATATATTTT	CSAGSGSGNTIYF
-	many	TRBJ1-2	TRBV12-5	TGTGCTAGTGGTATTACCGCGGTCTCGGATTATGGCTACACCTTC	CASGITAVSDYGYTF
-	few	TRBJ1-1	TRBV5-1	TGCGCCAGCAGTGGAGGAGCGACTGAAGCTTTCTTT	CASSGGATEAFF
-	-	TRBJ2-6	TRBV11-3	TGTGCCAGCAGCTTCCAGGGAACCGGGGCCAACGTCCTGACTTTC	CASSFQGTGANVLTF
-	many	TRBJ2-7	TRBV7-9	TGTGCCAGCAGCCCTGGATCAGATTTCCACGAGCAGTACTTC	CASSPGSDFHEQYF
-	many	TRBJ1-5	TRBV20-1	TGCAGTGCTTCCTGGGGGAGCAATCAGCCCCAGCATTTT	CSASWGSNQPQHF
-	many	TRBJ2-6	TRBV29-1	TGCAGCGTAGAGGACCGGGACCGATACTCTGGGGCCAACGTCCTGACTTTC	CSVEDRDRYSGANVLTF
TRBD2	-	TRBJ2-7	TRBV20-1	TGCAGTGCAACTAGCGGGCCGTACGAGCAGTACTTC	CSATSGPYEQYF
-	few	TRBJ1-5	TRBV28	TGTGCCAGCAGAACAACAGGGTTTGGGAATCAGCCCCAGCATTTT	CASRTTGFGNQPQHF
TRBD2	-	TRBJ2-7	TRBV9	TGTGCCAGCAGCAAGGCGGGGGGGCTTAGCGAGCAGTACTTC	CASSKAGGLSEQYF
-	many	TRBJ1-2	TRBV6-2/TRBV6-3	TGTGCCAGCAGTTATGGTGGGTCGGTCTATGGCTACACCTTC	CASSYGGSVYGYTF
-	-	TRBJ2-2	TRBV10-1	TGCGCCAGCAGTGTTCAGGGCCACGGGGAGCTGTTTTTT	CASSVQGHGELFF
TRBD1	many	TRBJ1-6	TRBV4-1	TGCGCCAGCAGCCAAGGACAGGGGGTGGTTTATTCACCCCTCCACTTT	CASSQGQGVVYSPLHF
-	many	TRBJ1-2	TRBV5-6	TGTGCCAGCAGCCAATCAGTCAAGGGGCTATATGGCTACACCTTC	CASSQSVKGLYGYTF
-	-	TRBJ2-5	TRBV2	TGTGCCAGCAGTGCAGGCTCTGGGGAGACCCAGTACTTC	CASSAGSGETQYF
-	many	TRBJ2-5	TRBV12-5	TGTGCTAGTGGACCTGCGGGACAGAAAGAGACCCAGTACTTC	CASGPAGQKETQYF
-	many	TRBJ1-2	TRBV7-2	TGTGCCAGCAGCGCCACTCGGGGAGCCCATGGCTACACCTTC	CASSATRGAHGYTF
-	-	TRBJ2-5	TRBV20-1	TGCAGTGCTCCGGACAGACTGACTGGAACCACCCAGTACTTC	CSAPDRLTGTTQYF
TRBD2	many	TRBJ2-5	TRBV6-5	TGTGCCAGCAGTCCCCCGGGGGGGGGGACCCAGTACTTC	CASSPPGGGTQYF
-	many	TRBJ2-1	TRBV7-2	TGTGCCAGCAGCTTTAGGGGCAATAGGAATGAGCAGTTCTTC	CASSFRGNRNEQFF
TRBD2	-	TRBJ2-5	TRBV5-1	TGCGCCAGCAGCTTGGGACTAGCGGGGGGAGGGACCCAGTACTTC	CASSLGLAGGGTQYF
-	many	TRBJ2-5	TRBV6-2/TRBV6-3	TGTGCCAGCAGTTACTCGATTATCAGGACCCAAGAGACCCAGTACTTC	CASSYSIIRTQETQYF
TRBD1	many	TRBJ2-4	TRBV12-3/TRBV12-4	TGTGCCAGCAGTTTAACAGGGGAAAACATTCAGTACTTC	CASSLTGENIQYF
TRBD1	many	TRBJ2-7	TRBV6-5	TGTGCCAGCAGTGGACAGGGGGCCCGCGAGCAGTACTTC	CASSGQGAREQYF
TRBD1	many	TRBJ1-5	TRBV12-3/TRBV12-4	TGTGCCAGCAGCGACGGAGGGACAGGGAATCAGCCCCAGCATTTT	CASSDGGTGNQPQHF
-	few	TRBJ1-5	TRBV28	TGTGCCAGCAGCTTCCTACCGCAGCCCCAGCATTTT	CASSFLPQPQHF
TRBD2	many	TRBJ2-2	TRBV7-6	TGTGCCAGCAGAGCTACTAGCGGGGGGGCTTACACCGGGGAGCTGTTTTTT	CASRATSGGAYTGELFF
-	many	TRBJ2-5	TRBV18	TGTGCCAGCTCCCGCGACTTGGGCCTCCAAGAGACCCAGTACTTC	CASSRDLGLQETQYF
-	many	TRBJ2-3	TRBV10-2	TGCGCCAGCACCGAACCGACTACAGATACGCAGTATTTT	CASTEPTTDTQYF
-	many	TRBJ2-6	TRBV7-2	TGTGCCAGCAGCTTAGGATGGCGCTCTGGGGCCAACGTCCTGACTTTC	CASSLGWRSGANVLTF
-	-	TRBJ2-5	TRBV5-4	TGTGCCAGCAGCCAAGGTCAGCCCCAAGAGACCCAGTACTTC	CASSQGQPQETQYF